Listed below are T cell receptor beta chains from one sample, sequenced in a study of PD-L1 blockade in urothelial cancer. Repertoires were generated with immunoSEQ multiplex PCR, while TCRdb's copy carries only in-frame clones and drops some. The sample has 100,000 to 150,000 clones; roughly 82% are singletons. The specimen comprised PBMCs, sampled around atezolizumab (anti-PD-L1) treatment. These receptors were obtained from a man in his forties or fifties with urothelial cancer. The CDR3 runs from the conserved cysteine through the conserved F or W. D genes are given only for firm matches. A row's size may be missing; if present it is once, few, many or a size class.

>TRBJ2-7|TRBV13|NA|16|TRBD1
CASSPLAGTGTYEQYF
TGTGCCAGCAGCCCTCTCGCCGGGACAGGAACCTACGAGCAGTACTTC
>TRBJ1-5|TRBV2|NA|15|TRBD1
CASSNRDRGSQPQHF
TGTGCCAGCAGTAACCGGGACAGGGGGAGTCAGCCCCAGCATTTT
>TRBJ2-1|TRBV18|NA|14|NA
CASSPLESSNEQFF
TGTGCCAGCTCACCACTTGAGAGTAGCAATGAGCAGTTCTTC
>TRBJ2-5|TRBV7-9|NA|17|TRBD2
CASSLGVAAGEQETQYF
TGTGCCAGCAGCTTAGGGGTTGCGGCGGGGGAGCAAGAGACCCAGTACTTC
>TRBJ2-3|TRBV4-1|NA|16|NA
CASSQPGTIGQDTQYF
TGCGCCAGCAGCCAACCCGGGACAATTGGCCAAGATACGCAGTATTTT
>TRBJ2-7|TRBV27|NA|14|TRBD2
CASRRTSGNYEQYF
TGTGCCAGCCGGCGGACTAGCGGGAACTACGAGCAGTACTTC
>TRBJ2-4|TRBV2|NA|14|NA
CASSDGRGKNIQYF
TGTGCCAGCAGTGACGGAAGAGGCAAAAACATTCAGTACTTC
>TRBJ2-2|TRBV18|NA|15|NA
CASSPHGQNTGELFF
TGTGCCAGCTCACCCCACGGACAGAACACCGGGGAGCTGTTTTTT
>TRBJ2-1|TRBV10-3|NA|19|TRBD2
CAISNSGTSGRSSYNEQFF
TGTGCCATCAGCAACAGCGGGACTAGCGGGAGAAGCTCCTACAATGAGCAGTTCTTC
>TRBJ2-7|TRBV19|NA|14|NA
CASSPTVPTREQYF
TGTGCCAGTAGTCCGACGGTGCCTACGAGGGAGCAGTACTTC
>TRBJ1-4|TRBV11-2|NA|16|NA
CASSFLPRGGGEKLFF
TGTGCCAGCAGCTTTCTCCCCCGAGGGGGGGGTGAAAAACTGTTTTTT
>TRBJ2-2|TRBV4-1|NA|15|TRBD1
CASSLGTGITGELFF
TGCGCCAGCAGCCTGGGGACAGGTATCACCGGGGAGCTGTTTTTT
>TRBJ1-1|TRBV15|NA|16|NA
CATSRPRGGMNTEAFF
TGTGCCACCAGCAGACCGCGGGGGGGGATGAACACTGAAGCTTTCTTT
>TRBJ2-7|TRBV27|NA|14|NA
CASTPGGVGWEQYF
TGTGCCAGCACCCCGGGCGGGGTGGGGTGGGAGCAGTACTTC
>TRBJ2-3|TRBV7-3|NA|16|TRBD2
CASSPRLAGRTDTQYF
TGTGCCAGCAGCCCCAGACTAGCGGGAAGGACAGATACGCAGTATTTT
>TRBJ1-2|TRBV5-1|NA|14|TRBD1
CASSFDRVAYGYTF
TGCGCCAGCAGCTTTGACAGGGTAGCCTATGGCTACACCTTC
>TRBJ2-1|TRBV5-5|few|16|TRBD2
CASSLGVAGVEHEQFF
TGTGCCAGCAGCTTGGGAGTAGCGGGAGTGGAACATGAGCAGTTCTTC